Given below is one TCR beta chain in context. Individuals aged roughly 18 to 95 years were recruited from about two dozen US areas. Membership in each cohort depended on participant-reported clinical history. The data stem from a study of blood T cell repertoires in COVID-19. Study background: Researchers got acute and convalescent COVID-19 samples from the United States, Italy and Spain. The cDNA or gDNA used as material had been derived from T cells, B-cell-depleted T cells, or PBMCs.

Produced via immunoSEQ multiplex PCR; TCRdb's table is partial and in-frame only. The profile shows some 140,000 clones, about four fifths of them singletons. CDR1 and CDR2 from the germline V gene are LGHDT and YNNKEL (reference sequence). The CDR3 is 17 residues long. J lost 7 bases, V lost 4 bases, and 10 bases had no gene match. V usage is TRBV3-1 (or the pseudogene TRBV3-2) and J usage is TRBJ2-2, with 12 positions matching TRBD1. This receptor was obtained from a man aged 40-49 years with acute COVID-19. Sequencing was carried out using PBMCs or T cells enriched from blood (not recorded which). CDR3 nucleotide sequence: TGTGCCAGCAGCCCGCGGGGACAGGGGGCGCGTAGCGGGGAGCTGTTTTTT. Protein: CASSPRGQGARSGELFF.